Presented here are 16 T cell receptor beta chains from one specimen sequenced in a study of cytomegalovirus exposure and HLA in healthy donors. PCR primers comprised 60 Vbeta and 13 Jbeta primers. TCRdb's copy holds only in-frame clones and misses some; the assay was immunoSEQ multiplex PCR. Of approximately 110,000 clones listed, less than 75% are singletons. Specimen: PBMCs. The receptors derive from a woman aged 40 to 55 in good health and CMV-seronegative.

The rearrangement uses TRBV2 and TRBJ2-5; D gene ambiguous. The V gene lost 7 bases and the J gene lost 4 bases, with 13 bases spanning the gap. CDR3 length: 13 residues. Germline-derived CDR1 and CDR2 are SNHLY and FYNNEI. CDR3 sequence reads: CASMESTGETQYF. The CDR3, as DNA: TGTGCCAGCATGGAGTCTACGGGAGAGACCCAGTACTTC.

The chain employs TRBV5-1 and TRBJ2-1; 8 nucleotides match TRBD2. Trimming at V came to 3 bases and at J to 0 bases, leaving 2 bases not matched to a gene. The length of the CDR3 is 15 residues. Germline CDR1 is SGHRS and CDR2 is YFSETQ. Here the CDR3 DNA reads TGCGCCAGCAGCTGGAGCGGGAGCTCCTACAATGAGCAGTTCTTC. Translated: CASSWSGSSYNEQFF.

This clone came up once. The V gene is TRBV7-2, the J gene TRBJ1-6; D remains unclear. The germline CDR1 and CDR2 sequences are SGHTA and FQGNSA. The CDR3 is 15 amino acids. Deletions cut 5 bases from V and 3 bases from J, with 11 bases between. The CDR3 reads CASSPSGFYNSPLHF. Here the CDR3 DNA reads TGTGCCAGCAGCCCCTCGGGGTTCTATAATTCACCCCTCCACTTT.

V and J are TRBV4-2 and TRBJ2-7, with D hard to call. The CDR3 is made up of 12 amino acids. V was shortened by 4 bases and J by 4 bases, with 8 bases between the two germline ends. Per germline, CDR1 LGHNA and CDR2 YNFKEQ. In nucleotides, the CDR3 is TGTGCCAGCAGCCCACCGGGTTACGAGCAGTACTTC. As protein: CASSPPGYEQYF.

The chain carries TRBV6-5 and TRBJ2-3; 12 bases line up with TRBD2. Germline CDR1 reads MNHEY; CDR2 reads SVGAGI. The trim removed 6 bases at V and 10 bases at J, leaving 11 bases unmatched. The CDR3 is 15 amino acids. For the CDR3, the DNA is TGTGCCAGCAGGACGGGGCTAGCGGGAGGGACGGCGCAGTATTTT. It codes for CASRTGLAGGTAQYF.

This rearrangement joins TRBV9 to TRBJ1-5; D is ambiguous. V was pared by 3 bases and J by 7 bases, with 14 bases between. This CDR3 is 14 amino acids long. The germline V gene encodes CDR1 SGDLS and CDR2 YYNGEE. For the CDR3, the DNA is TGTGCCAGCAGCGCAATCGACCAGGCCCAGCCCCAGCATTTT. This translates into CASSAIDQAQPQHF. Full variable domain (missing parts from reference TRBV9 and TRBJ1-5): DSGVTQTPKHLITATGQRVTLRCSPRSGDLSVYWYQQSLDQGLQFLIQYYNGEERAKGNILERFSAQQFPDLHSELNLSSLELGDSALYFCASSAIDQAQPQHFGDGTRLSIL.

DNA for the CDR3: TGTGCCAGCAGCTCGGGACTAGCGGAAAACACCGGGGAGCTGTTTTTT. Encoded protein: CASSSGLAENTGELFF. The rearrangement links TRBV9 to TRBJ2-2; 11 bases line up with TRBD2. With V trimmed by 4 bases and J by 2 bases, 4 bases remained unmatched. Germline V gives CDR1 SGDLS, CDR2 YYNGEE. The CDR3 extends over 16 amino acids.

The V gene is TRBV30, the J gene TRBJ2-7; D remains unclear. Germline V gene lookup returns CDR1 GTSNPN and CDR2 SVGIG (reference sequence). V was cut by 1 base and J by 4 bases, with 5 bases left in between. This CDR3 region has 11 residues. The CDR3 protein is CAWSGLYEQYF. CDR3 DNA: TGTGCCTGGAGTGGTCTATACGAGCAGTACTTC.

This clone showed up just once. This chain connects TRBV6-1 to TRBJ1-6; 8 bases align to TRBD1. Trimming at V came to 6 bases and at J to 10 bases, leaving 2 bases not matched to a gene. Germline CDR1 is MNHNS and CDR2 is SASEGT. This CDR3 has 12 residues. This CDR3 reads CASSRQGSPLHF. For the CDR3, the DNA is TGTGCCAGCAGCAGACAGGGGTCACCCCTCCACTTT.

Turning to this clone: The same CDR3 also results from other DNA sequences found in this sample. The CDR3 protein is CASSPPGGTYEQYF. The CDR3 DNA reads as TGTGCCAGCAGCCCCCCGGGGGGAACCTACGAGCAGTACTTC. The V gene is TRBV7-2, the J gene TRBJ2-7; the match to TRBD2 covers 7 bases. Per germline, CDR1 SGHTA and CDR2 FQGNSA. This CDR3 contains 14 residues. V shed 5 bases and J 2 bases; nucleotides not matched to a gene: 6.

Written as DNA, the CDR3 is TGTGCTAGTGGTTTGGGGGTACAGGGCAATGGCTACACCTTC. It encodes CASGLGVQGNGYTF. The chain combines TRBV12-5 with TRBJ1-2; D is possibly TRBD1 (6 bases). The length of the CDR3 is 14 residues. The germline V gene has CDR1 LGHNT and CDR2 FRNRAP. Trimming removed 1 base from V and 6 bases from J, with 12 bases in between.

The rearrangement uses TRBV6-1 and TRBJ2-7; 9 positions match TRBD1. The CDR3 consists of 15 residues. In germline, CDR1 is MNHNS, CDR2 SASEGT. V trimming: 5 bases; J trimming: 3 bases; junction bases outside the gene matches: 8. The CDR3 sequence: CASSNRQGEGYEQYF. In DNA form, the CDR3 reads TGTGCCAGCAGTAATAGACAGGGGGAGGGCTACGAGCAGTACTTC.

This sequence joins TRBV6-1 and TRBJ1-1, with 9 positions matching TRBD1. This CDR3 is built from 14 residues. CDR1 and CDR2 (germline): MNHNS, SASEGT. Trimming cost V 2 bases and J 4 bases; bases outside gene matches: 2. The CDR3 reads CASSELDRGTEAFF. The DNA of the CDR3 is TGTGCCAGCAGTGAACTGGACAGGGGCACTGAAGCTTTCTTT.

In its sample, this clone was seen a few times. This sequence joins TRBV19 and TRBJ1-2, with TRBD1 identical over 7 bases. This CDR3 is built from 14 residues. In germline, CDR1 is LNHDA, CDR2 SQIVND (reference sequence). V dropped 8 bases and J dropped 7; count of bases not matched to a gene: 13. CDR3 bases: TGTGCCAGTTCCTGGGACAGCCCCGGGATTGGCTACACCTTC. This gives the protein CASSWDSPGIGYTF.

This chain links TRBV4-3 with TRBJ2-4; possibly TRBD2 for D (6 bases). This CDR3 spans 15 amino acids. Germline-derived CDR1 and CDR2 are LGHNA and YSLEER. V lost 4 bases, J lost 8 bases, and 18 bases lay in between. The CDR3 loop reads CASSPAIRGSDIQYF. CDR3 in DNA: TGCGCCAGCAGCCCAGCTATTCGGGGGTCTGACATTCAGTACTTC.

The chain combines TRBV7-8 with TRBJ2-7, with D perhaps TRBD2 (6 bases). This CDR3 has 14 residues. Per germline, CDR1 SGHVS and CDR2 FQNEAQ. The V and J ends lost 2 bases and 2 bases respectively, with 10 bases between them. Here the CDR3 reads CASSLLRDTYEQYF. CDR3 coding DNA: TGTGCCAGCAGCTTATTGCGGGATACCTACGAGCAGTACTTC.